Below, 5 T cell receptor beta chains from the same sample are listed, as sequenced in a study of OX40 agonist ivuxolimab in advanced cancers. Clones were read by immunoSEQ multiplex PCR, and TCRdb kept only the in-frame ones, dropping some. The sample includes approximately 76,000 clones, just over 85% of them seen just once. The sample was CD4+ or CD8+ T cells sorted from blood, taken in a trial of the OX40 agonist ivuxolimab. The receptors derive from an adult with an advanced solid tumor such as melanoma, head and neck, liver or kidney cancer.

The count of this clone is one. The chain is built from TRBV2 and TRBJ1-1, with 8 bases that match TRBD1. V lost 3 bases and J lost 0; bases outside the gene matches: 3. The CDR3 sequence is 15 residues long. Germline-derived CDR1 and CDR2 are SNHLY and FYNNEI. The CDR3 DNA is TGTGCCAGCAGTGAGGGACAGGTCCTGAACACTGAAGCTTTCTTT. Translated, it gives CASSEGQVLNTEAFF.

The chain employs TRBV6-5 and TRBJ2-5; D possibly uses TRBD1 or TRBD2 (5 bases each). Near its end, the DNA agrees better with TRBJ2-7, so the J call may be wrong. The CDR3 totals 15 residues. Germline CDR1 and CDR2: MNHEY and SVGAGI. As DNA, the CDR3 is TGTGCCAGCAGGTCCGGGACGGCCAGCTCCTACGAGCAGTACTTC. It yields the protein CASRSGTASSYEQYF.

This clone was seen a few times. The gene calls are TRBV29-1 and TRBJ1-2, with D unresolved. V was pared by 6 bases and J by 3 bases, with 23 bases between. Germline values: CDR1 SQVTM, CDR2 ANQGSEA. The CDR3 contains 16 residues. CDR3 residues: CSVPFGSGRIHYGYTF. Here the CDR3 DNA reads TGCAGCGTCCCCTTTGGATCTGGGAGAATTCACTATGGCTACACCTTC.

This clone was picked up one time. The chain is built from TRBV2 and TRBJ2-2, with D perhaps matching TRBD1 (7 bases). Germline CDR1 SNHLY, CDR2 FYNNEI. The CDR3 has 15 residues. V lost 6 bases and J lost 5, with 16 bases in between. Here the CDR3 DNA reads TGTGCCAGCAGCATCAACAGGGGAGGAACCGGGGAGCTGTTTTTT. Protein product: CASSINRGGTGELFF. Drawing the rest from reference TRBV2 and TRBJ2-2, the complete variable domain is EPEVTQTPSHQVTQMGQEVILRCVPISNHLYFYWYRQILGQKVEFLVSFYNNEISEKSEIFDDQFSVERPDGSNFTLKIRSTKLEDSAMYFCASSINRGGTGELFFGEGSRLTVL.

The gene calls are TRBV6-5 and TRBJ1-6; D not certain. The CDR3 sequence is 15 residues long. From germline, CDR1 is MNHEY and CDR2 SVGAGI. The V gene lost 2 bases and the J gene lost 10 bases, with 15 bases spanning the gap. The CDR3 loop reads CASSYREARSSPLHF. The CDR3 nucleotides are TGTGCCAGCAGTTACCGGGAGGCACGGTCGTCACCCCTCCACTTT.